Listed below are T cell receptor beta chains from one sample, sequenced in a study of blood T cell repertoires in COVID-19. TCRdb's table, derived via immunoSEQ multiplex PCR, lists solely in-frame clones and lacks some. The repertoire holds roughly 200,000 clones, 70% to 90% seen once, with roughly 18% in the top ten. The source material was peripheral blood. All receptors derive from a person between 65 and 80 years old with COVID-19, enrolled during active disease. Both conserved end residues are part of each CDR3. The D gene is left open where the match is weak.

V	D	J	CDR3	DNA
TRBV28	TRBD1	TRBJ2-1	CASSPTDRAAYNEQFF	TGTGCCAGCAGTCCGACCGACAGGGCAGCCTACAATGAGCAGTTCTTC
TRBV28	NA	TRBJ1-1	CASSAVAGGTEAFF	TGTGCCAGCAGTGCCGTGGCGGGAGGCACTGAAGCTTTCTTT
TRBV5-4	NA	TRBJ2-2	CASSLGPVTDYTGELFF	TGTGCCAGCAGCTTGGGACCCGTGACAGATTACACCGGGGAGCTGTTTTTT
TRBV9	NA	TRBJ1-1	CASSVAPGGTEAFF	TGTGCCAGCAGCGTAGCTCCGGGGGGCACTGAAGCTTTCTTT
TRBV7-9	TRBD1	TRBJ1-2	CASSSGDRDFVRGGYTF	TGTGCCAGCAGCTCCGGGGACAGGGATTTTGTTCGGGGCGGCTACACCTTC
TRBV19	NA	TRBJ1-6	CASSNWGLGSPLHF	TGTGCCAGTAGTAACTGGGGGCTTGGTTCACCCCTCCACTTT
TRBV7-8	TRBD1	TRBJ1-3	CASSDRTGGNTIYF	TGTGCCAGCAGCGACAGGACAGGTGGAAACACCATATATTTT
TRBV27	TRBD2	TRBJ2-5	CASSLTAGGQETQYF	TGTGCCAGCAGTTTGACAGCGGGGGGGCAAGAGACCCAGTACTTC
TRBV3-1/TRBV3-2	TRBD2	TRBJ2-3	CASSQRLAGGTDTQYF	TGTGCCAGCAGCCAAAGATTAGCGGGGGGCACAGATACGCAGTATTTT
TRBV3-1/TRBV3-2	NA	TRBJ2-7	CASSQEVSTYEQYF	TGTGCCAGCAGCCAAGAAGTATCTACCTACGAGCAGTACTTC
TRBV2	NA	TRBJ2-1	CASSVRLPEAYNEQFF	TGTGCCAGCAGTGTCCGACTACCAGAGGCCTACAATGAGCAGTTCTTC
TRBV5-4	NA	TRBJ1-5	CASSLGSEEPQHF	TGTGCCAGCAGCTTGGGGTCGGAGGAGCCCCAGCATTTT
TRBV25-1	TRBD1	TRBJ2-2	CASRGGTGRHGELFF	TGTGCCAGCAGGGGGGGGACAGGGCGGCACGGGGAGCTGTTTTTT
TRBV7-9	TRBD1	TRBJ1-6	CASSLGGGGDYSPLHF	TGTGCCAGCAGCTTAGGCGGAGGGGGCGATTATTCACCCCTCCACTTT
TRBV6-6	NA	TRBJ2-7	CASCGRTGSYEQYF	TGTGCCAGCTGCGGGCGAACAGGGAGCTACGAGCAGTACTTC
TRBV3-1/TRBV3-2	NA	TRBJ2-7	CASSQEFSEQYF	TGTGCCAGCAGCCAAGAGTTCAGCGAGCAGTACTTC
TRBV13	TRBD2	TRBJ2-1	CASSLGTSLDNEQFF	TGTGCCAGCAGCCTCGGGACTAGCCTCGACAATGAGCAGTTCTTC
TRBV25-1	TRBD1	TRBJ1-3	CASSGPGTGVGNTIYF	TGTGCCAGCAGTGGTCCCGGGACAGGGGTTGGAAACACCATATATTTT
TRBV15	TRBD2	TRBJ2-1	CATSYLAGHNEQFF	TGTGCCACCAGCTACCTAGCGGGCCACAATGAGCAGTTCTTC
TRBV7-6	TRBD2	TRBJ2-1	CASSPILAGSNNEQFF	TGTGCCAGCAGCCCGATACTAGCGGGGAGCAACAATGAGCAGTTCTTC
TRBV5-1	NA	TRBJ2-4	CASSPGPENIQYF	TGCGCCAGCAGCCCTGGCCCAGAAAACATTCAGTACTTC
TRBV6-2/TRBV6-3	TRBD2	TRBJ2-2	CASSYRTSEPGELFF	TGTGCCAGCAGTTACCGGACTAGCGAGCCCGGGGAGCTGTTTTTT
TRBV6-2/TRBV6-3	TRBD2	TRBJ2-1	CASSYSTSGYNEQFF	TGTGCCAGCAGTTACTCGACTAGCGGTTACAATGAGCAGTTCTTC
TRBV12-2	NA	TRBJ1-3	CASRTSDYSGNTIYF	TGTGCAAGTCGCACCAGCGACTATTCTGGAAACACCATATATTTT
TRBV6-1	TRBD2	TRBJ2-5	CASSEAHLSGGSQETQYF	TGTGCCAGCAGTGAAGCTCATTTATCGGGAGGAAGTCAAGAGACCCAGTACTTC
TRBV5-1	NA	TRBJ1-5	CASSLSGGSNQPQHF	TGCGCCAGCAGCTTGTCGGGTGGTAGCAATCAGCCCCAGCATTTT
TRBV27	NA	TRBJ2-5	CASSRGNQETQYF	TGTGCCAGCAGTCGAGGCAACCAAGAGACCCAGTACTTC
TRBV4-1	NA	TRBJ1-3	CASSQQTALGNTIYF	TGCGCCAGCAGCCAGCAAACAGCACTCGGAAACACCATATATTTT
TRBV6-4	TRBD1	TRBJ1-1	CASSKGQGFEAFF	TGTGCCAGCAGTAAGGGACAGGGGTTTGAAGCTTTCTTT
TRBV5-1	TRBD1	TRBJ1-2	CASSLGTGPNYGYTF	TGCGCCAGCAGCTTGGGGACAGGGCCTAACTATGGCTACACCTTC
TRBV6-5	NA	TRBJ1-6	CAGRQSNSPLHF	TGTGCCGGAAGACAGTCTAATTCACCCCTCCACTTT
TRBV28	TRBD2	TRBJ2-5	CASSVLAGEVGETQYF	TGTGCCAGCAGTGTACTAGCGGGAGAGGTCGGGGAGACCCAGTACTTC